This passage covers 27 T cell receptor beta chains from one sample sequenced in a study of OX40 agonist ivuxolimab in advanced cancers. TCRdb's copy holds only in-frame clones and misses some; the assay was immunoSEQ multiplex PCR. The sample has roughly 34,000 clones, around nine tenths seen once. The sample consisted of CD4+ or CD8+ T cells sorted from blood, taken in a trial of the OX40 agonist ivuxolimab. These receptors originate from an adult with an advanced solid tumor such as melanoma, head and neck, liver or kidney cancer.

This clone has only one observation. V usage is TRBV25-1 and J usage is TRBJ1-6, with D uncertain. Per the germline V gene, CDR1 is MGHDK and CDR2 is SYGVNS. Trimming stripped 5 bases from V and 8 bases from J, with 10 bases between. The CDR3 runs to 13 residues. The CDR3: CASSLDGDSPLHF. The CDR3 coding sequence is TGTGCCAGCAGTCTGGATGGTGATTCACCCCTCCACTTT.

The chain is built from TRBV7-2 and TRBJ2-5, with 13 bases matching TRBD2. V lost 6 bases and J lost 5; bases outside the gene matches: 6. The CDR3 totals 15 residues. Germline lookup yields CDR1 SGHTA and CDR2 FQGNSA. The chain's CDR3 is CASSRTSGSQETQYF. CDR3 DNA sequence: TGTGCCAGCAGTCGGACTAGCGGGAGTCAGGAGACCCAGTACTTC.

The chain has TRBV27 and TRBJ1-5, with D possibly matching TRBD1 (6 bases). The CDR3 is made up of 15 amino acids. The V end lost 6 bases, the J end lost 5 bases, and 17 bases lay between the germline ends. Germline V gene sequence: CDR1 MNHEY, CDR2 SMNVEV (reference sequence). CDR3 DNA sequence: TGTGCCAGCAGCCCTGTTTGGACAGTCGATCAGCCCCAGCATTTT. Its protein product is CASSPVWTVDQPQHF.

The genes are TRBV19 and TRBJ1-5; 10 positions agree with TRBD1. V lost 2 bases, J lost 2 bases, and 6 bases stayed unmatched. This CDR3 has 17 amino acids. Germline CDR1 and CDR2: LNHDA and SQIVND (reference sequence). CDR3 sequence reads: CASSIQTGGIGNQPQHF. The DNA of the CDR3 is TGTGCCAGTAGTATACAGACAGGGGGCATTGGCAATCAGCCCCAGCATTTT.

This chain uses TRBV5-1 with TRBJ1-2; 10 positions agree with TRBD1. Germline V CDR1 and CDR2: SGHRS, YFSETQ. This CDR3 has 16 amino acids. Germline trimming cut 4 bases from V and 8 bases from J; bases unmatched to any gene: 14. CDR3 amino acids: CASSESRDRGVRGYTF. CDR3 nucleotide sequence: TGCGCCAGCAGCGAATCCCGGGACAGGGGAGTGCGGGGCTACACCTTC.

V gene TRBV4-3 combines with J gene TRBJ2-2; 9 bases align to TRBD1. CDR1 and CDR2 from the germline V gene are LGHNA and YSLEER. The CDR3 runs to 16 residues. Trimming cost V 1 base and J 4 bases; bases outside gene matches: 4. The CDR3 DNA is TGCGCCAGCAGCCAAGGGACAGGGGCCAGCACCGGGGAGCTGTTTTTT. This encodes CASSQGTGASTGELFF.

The rearrangement joins TRBV9 to TRBJ2-5; 8 bases are a match to TRBD2. The germline gives CDR1 SGDLS, CDR2 YYNGEE. Trimming took 3 bases from V and 1 from J; bases not matched to a gene: 2. The CDR3 has 14 amino acids. Here the CDR3 reads CASSALAAQETQYF. DNA of the CDR3: TGTGCCAGCAGCGCACTAGCGGCCCAAGAGACCCAGTACTTC.

The V and J genes are TRBV19 and TRBJ1-5, with D perhaps matching TRBD1 (5 bases). Trimming took off 5 bases at V and 5 bases at J, with 16 bases between the two ends. Germline V gene data show CDR1 as LNHDA and CDR2 as SQIVND (reference sequence). The CDR3 is made up of 15 amino acids. The CDR3 region has the DNA TGTGCCAGTAGTGGGGACGGGCGAATTTATCAGCCCCAGCATTTT. Its protein product is CASSGDGRIYQPQHF.

This sequence joins TRBV19 and TRBJ1-2, with 8 bases lining up with TRBD1. The length of the CDR3 is 14 residues. The ends lost 5 bases at V and 3 bases at J; junction bases unmatched: 5. Germline loops: CDR1 LNHDA, CDR2 SQIVND (reference sequence). CDR3 in DNA: TGTGCCAGTAGTGCCGACAGGGGACACTATGGCTACACCTTC. This gives the protein CASSADRGHYGYTF.

V usage is TRBV4-3 and J usage is TRBJ2-3; tentatively, D is TRBD1 (5 bases). The CDR3 length is 15 residues. V was trimmed by 0 bases and J by 0 bases, leaving 7 bases between them. Germline V CDR1 and CDR2: LGHNA, YSLEER. This CDR3 reads CASSQDRVSTDTQYF. CDR3 sequence (DNA): TGCGCCAGCAGCCAAGACAGGGTCAGCACAGATACGCAGTATTTT.

The chain has TRBV28 and TRBJ1-3; possible D gene TRBD1, 6 bases. The CDR3 sequence is 12 residues long. Germline V gene data show CDR1 as MDHEN and CDR2 as SYDVKM. V lost 8 bases and J lost 7, with 12 bases in between. CDR3 bases: TGTGCCAGCCTTGAACAGGGCAACACCATATATTTT. It specifies CASLEQGNTIYF.

The chain has TRBV2 and TRBJ1-2, with 7 bases aligning to TRBD1. With 2 bases clipped from V and 6 bases from J, the junction kept 3 bases outside the gene matches. In germline, CDR1 is SNHLY, CDR2 FYNNEI. The CDR3 consists of 13 residues. For the CDR3, the DNA is TGTGCCAGCAGTGAAACAGGGGATGATGGCTACACCTTC. Protein sequence: CASSETGDDGYTF.

The rearrangement uses TRBV6-4 and TRBJ2-3; D perhaps matches TRBD2 (6 bases). This CDR3 spans 15 amino acids. Per the germline V gene, CDR1 is MRHNA and CDR2 is SNTAGT. Trimming stripped 5 bases from V and 0 bases from J, with 12 bases between. CDR3 DNA sequence: TGTGCCAGCAGTCGGGACGGGACTAGCACAGATACGCAGTATTTT. Translation gives CASSRDGTSTDTQYF.

This sequence joins TRBV19 and TRBJ1-1; possible D gene TRBD1, 6 bases. The ends were cut back, 7 bases at V and 2 bases at J, with 23 bases in the middle. Germline CDR1 reads LNHDA; CDR2 reads SQIVND (reference sequence). This CDR3 is built from 17 residues. For the CDR3, the DNA is TGTGCCAGTATACCTCGAGGACAGATTCCCATTAACACTGAAGCTTTCTTT. Translated: CASIPRGQIPINTEAFF.

This sequence joins TRBV5-4 and TRBJ2-7, with D possibly matching TRBD1 (5 bases). The V gene's germline CDR1 is SGHNT and CDR2 YYREEE (reference sequence). Trimming removed 3 bases at V and 0 bases at J, with 10 bases between. The CDR3 runs to 14 residues. This CDR3 is CASSSMTDSYEQYF. Here the CDR3 DNA reads TGTGCCAGCAGCTCCATGACAGACTCCTACGAGCAGTACTTC.

J is TRBJ2-7 and V is TRBV7-9; D gene ambiguous. Germline CDR1 SEHNR, CDR2 FQNEAQ (reference sequence). V lost 5 bases and J lost 3, with 17 bases in between. The CDR3 totals 15 residues. CDR3 DNA: TGTGCCAGCAGCCCTCGAACGGTCCTGAGCTACGAGCAGTACTTC. Protein product: CASSPRTVLSYEQYF.

The CDR3 DNA reads TGTGCCACCCGGGGGGAGAGCTACGAGCAGTACTTC. Translated, it gives CATRGESYEQYF. The chain recombines TRBV10-3 with TRBJ2-7; 7 bases match TRBD2. There are 12 residues in the CDR3. J lost 3 bases, V lost 10 bases, and 6 bases had no gene match. Germline V gives CDR1 ENHRY, CDR2 SYGVKD.

The table lists this clone with a few counts. V is TRBV19 and J is TRBJ2-2; D unclear. The germline V gene encodes CDR1 LNHDA and CDR2 SQIVND (reference sequence). The V gene lost 9 bases and the J gene lost 5 bases, with 13 bases spanning the gap. This CDR3 is built from 13 residues. The CDR3 loop reads CASRTLGTGELFF. The CDR3 DNA reads TGTGCCAGCCGGACCCTCGGGACCGGGGAGCTGTTTTTT.

CDR3 protein: CASSFYLMTGAFTDTQYF. Here the CDR3 DNA reads TGCGCCAGCAGCTTTTACCTGATGACAGGGGCATTCACAGATACGCAGTATTTT. The rearrangement uses TRBV5-1 and TRBJ2-3; 8 bases agree with TRBD1. CDR1 SGHRS and CDR2 YFSETQ come from the germline V gene. The CDR3 totals 18 residues. V shed 2 bases, J shed 2 bases, and the junction held 13 bases outside the gene matches.

V usage is TRBV7-2 and J usage is TRBJ2-2, with TRBD2 as a possible D gene (5 bases). V shed 3 bases and J shed 4 bases, with 12 bases lying between them. Germline V gene sequence: CDR1 SGHTA, CDR2 FQGNSA. There are 15 residues in the CDR3. CDR3 sequence: CASSLFPRATGELFF. The CDR3 DNA reads as TGTGCCAGCAGCTTGTTTCCGCGGGCCACCGGGGAGCTGTTTTTT.

This rearrangement joins TRBV6-5 to TRBJ2-7; the D call may be TRBD1 or TRBD2 (5 bases each). The V gene's germline CDR1 is MNHEY and CDR2 SVGAGI. V lost 6 bases to trimming and J lost 6 bases, with 21 bases between them. This CDR3 spans 15 amino acids. Here the CDR3 DNA reads TGTGCCAGCAGCCCGAGGGCAGGGCGATTTGGCGAGCAGTACTTC. Its translation: CASSPRAGRFGEQYF.

The rearrangement joins TRBV30 to TRBJ1-1; no definite D call. Germline V gives CDR1 GTSNPN, CDR2 SVGIG (reference sequence). Trimming took 3 bases from V and 1 from J, leaving 9 bases between them. The CDR3 length is 13 residues. This chain's CDR3 is CAWSYAANTEAFF. The CDR3 coding sequence is TGTGCCTGGAGCTACGCAGCGAACACTGAAGCTTTCTTT.

This clone has only one observation. This chain links TRBV19 with TRBJ2-3, with D perhaps given as TRBD1 or TRBD2 (6 bases each). Germline assignment: CDR1 LNHDA and CDR2 SQIVND (reference sequence). This CDR3 region has 15 residues. Trimming stripped 7 bases from V and 5 bases from J, with 19 bases between. The CDR3 spells CASNNRGAGRDTQYF. In DNA form, the CDR3 reads TGTGCCAGTAACAATAGGGGGGCGGGGAGAGATACGCAGTATTTT.

The chain has TRBV4-2 and TRBJ1-5; 7 nucleotides align to TRBD1. Trimming took 6 bases from V and 4 from J; bases not matched to a gene: 9. Germline loops: CDR1 LGHNA, CDR2 YNFKEQ. CDR3 length: 15 residues. CDR3 protein: CASSPRQGGNQPQHF. The CDR3 coding sequence is TGTGCCAGCAGTCCTAGACAGGGAGGTAATCAGCCCCAGCATTTT.

The chain recombines TRBV9 with TRBJ2-5; D is perhaps TRBD2 (6 bases). The germline V and J ends were trimmed by 4 bases and 7 bases, with 14 bases remaining between them. This CDR3 contains 13 residues. Germline-derived CDR1 and CDR2 are SGDLS and YYNGEE. The CDR3: CASSRDLEGTQYF. CDR3 coding DNA: TGTGCCAGCAGCCGGGACTTGGAAGGGACCCAGTACTTC.

The rearrangement links TRBV2 to TRBJ1-2; 8 bases match TRBD1. Germline CDR1 SNHLY, CDR2 FYNNEI. V shed 2 bases and J 5 bases; nucleotides not matched to a gene: 7. The CDR3 is 15 amino acids. The CDR3 nucleotides are TGTGCCAGCAGTGAAACTGGGCAGGGGGCATATGGCTACACCTTC. This gives the protein CASSETGQGAYGYTF.

This chain joins TRBV6-5 and TRBJ1-4; TRBD1 is a possible D gene (6 bases). CDR3 length: 14 amino acids. Germline V gene sequence: CDR1 MNHEY, CDR2 SVGAGI. The V gene lost 2 bases and the J gene lost 7 bases, with 11 bases spanning the gap. CDR3 amino acids: CASSYAGVGEKLFF. For the CDR3, the DNA is TGTGCCAGCAGTTACGCAGGGGTGGGTGAAAAACTGTTTTTT.